These 26 T cell receptor beta chains came from one sample sequenced in a study of cytomegalovirus exposure and HLA in healthy donors. Researchers ran the PCR with 60 Vbeta and 13 Jbeta primers. The data were produced by immunoSEQ multiplex PCR, yet TCRdb's version contains in-frame clones alone and is incomplete. The top ten hold over 5% of the sample, which has around 130,000 clones, around 74% seen once. Sequencing used PBMCs. The receptors shown here come from a man aged 35 to 55 in good health and CMV-seropositive.

The chain is built from TRBV29-1 and TRBJ2-2; tentative D call: TRBD1 (6 bases). Germline V gene data show CDR1 as SQVTM and CDR2 as ANQGSEA. The CDR3 consists of 14 residues. V shed 6 bases and J shed 0 bases, with 11 bases lying between them. CDR3 sequence reads: CSVRTEPNTGELFF. CDR3 nucleotides: TGCAGCGTAAGGACAGAACCGAACACCGGGGAGCTGTTTTTT.

The CDR3 sequence: CASSSRGGPGTNYGYTF. CDR3 DNA: TGTGCCAGCAGCTCTAGGGGGGGCCCGGGGACAAACTATGGCTACACCTTC. V and J are TRBV11-2 and TRBJ1-2, with D maybe TRBD1 (6 bases). The germline V and J ends were trimmed by 4 bases and 2 bases, with 20 bases remaining between them. CDR3 size: 17 residues. In germline, CDR1 is SGHAT, CDR2 FQNNGV.

V and J are TRBV11-1 and TRBJ2-1; 7 nucleotides line up with TRBD2. J gave up 6 bases and V 3 bases, and 11 bases lay outside the gene matches. The CDR3 loop spans 16 amino acids. Germline V gives CDR1 SGHAT, CDR2 FQDESV (reference sequence). CDR3 in amino acids: CASSFRRAWEGNEQFF. CDR3 sequence (DNA): TGTGCCAGCAGCTTCCGCCGGGCCTGGGAGGGCAATGAGCAGTTCTTC.

The gene calls are TRBV7-9 and TRBJ2-2; D is undetermined. CDR3 length: 14 residues. V gave up 1 base and J gave up 3 bases, with 6 bases separating them. Germline V CDR1 and CDR2: SEHNR, FQNEAQ (reference sequence). CDR3 region: CASSLDSDTGELFF. CDR3 DNA: TGTGCCAGCAGCTTAGATTCCGACACCGGGGAGCTGTTTTTT.

The CDR3 nucleotides read TGTGCCAGCAGTGTGGGAGTTGGTGTGTTGGGCACTGAAGCTTTCTTT. Amino acids: CASSVGVGVLGTEAFF. The V gene is TRBV2, the J gene TRBJ1-1, with D unresolved. CDR3 length: 16 residues. Germline V lookup: CDR1 SNHLY, CDR2 FYNNEI. V lost 4 bases and J lost 4, with 19 bases in between. The full variable domain, in which reference TRBV2 and TRBJ1-1 provide the parts outside the CDR3, is EPEVTQTPSHQVTQMGQEVILRCVPISNHLYFYWYRQILGQKVEFLVSFYNNEISEKSEIFDDQFSVERPDGSNFTLKIRSTKLEDSAMYFCASSVGVGVLGTEAFFGQGTRLTVV.

The rearrangement joins TRBV4-2 to TRBJ2-3; 7 nucleotides agree with TRBD2. Germline V gene lookup returns CDR1 LGHNA and CDR2 YNFKEQ. V dropped 0 bases and J dropped 4; count of bases not matched to a gene: 19. The CDR3 is made up of 20 amino acids. Here the CDR3 reads CASSQDPRGGTGGGADTQYF. CDR3 DNA: TGTGCCAGCAGCCAAGACCCGCGGGGTGGGACGGGAGGAGGCGCAGATACGCAGTATTTT.

The V call is TRBV9, the J call TRBJ2-5; TRBD2 agrees at 10 bases. The CDR3 covers 18 residues. The ends lost 0 bases at V and 1 base at J; junction bases unmatched: 9. Germline CDR1 SGDLS, CDR2 YYNGEE. CDR3 sequence (DNA): TGTGCCAGCAGCGTAGCCCCTAGCGGGAGTTTGGGCCAAGAGACCCAGTACTTC. Translated, it gives CASSVAPSGSLGQETQYF.

The chain couples TRBV5-1 to TRBJ2-1; 9 bases align to TRBD1. The CDR3 has 13 residues. The ends lost 9 bases at V and 9 bases at J; junction bases unmatched: 10. From germline, CDR1 is SGHRS and CDR2 YFSETQ. The CDR3 reads CATSSGQGSEQFF. The CDR3 DNA sequence: TGCGCCACCTCGTCGGGACAGGGAAGTGAGCAGTTCTTC.

In the case of this clone: The sample carries other DNA sequences with the same CDR3. The chain employs TRBV13 and TRBJ2-2; TRBD1 agrees at 9 bases. This CDR3 is built from 18 residues. Germline lookup yields CDR1 PRHDT and CDR2 FYEKMQ (reference sequence). V gave up 4 bases and J gave up 2 bases; unmatched junction bases: 11. The CDR3 coding sequence is TGTGCCAGCAGCTCCGCCCCAGGGGACAGGGCAAACACCGGGGAGCTGTTTTTT. Amino acid sequence: CASSSAPGDRANTGELFF.

This clone occurred a few times. The genes are TRBV11-2 and TRBJ2-3, with unresolved D. CDR1 is SGHAT and CDR2 is FQNNGV in the germline V gene. V lost 0 bases to trimming and J lost 1 base, with 8 bases between them. The CDR3 spans 15 residues. The CDR3 loop reads CASSLDYGGTDTQYF. CDR3 coding DNA: TGTGCCAGCAGCTTAGACTACGGTGGCACAGATACGCAGTATTTT.

With respect to this clone: Within the sample, other DNA sequences also encode this same CDR3. The chain recombines TRBV5-1 with TRBJ2-1, with a weak D call TRBD1 (6 bases). CDR3 size: 15 residues. The germline gives CDR1 SGHRS, CDR2 YFSETQ. V was shortened by 0 bases and J by 3 bases, with 10 bases between the two germline ends. CDR3 sequence (DNA): TGCGCCAGCAGCTTGGGGGGGACAAACTACAATGAGCAGTTCTTC. The encoded protein is CASSLGGTNYNEQFF.

The V call is TRBV28, the J call TRBJ2-7; D uncertain. This CDR3 region has 13 residues. Germline V lookup: CDR1 MDHEN, CDR2 SYDVKM. Trimming took 2 bases from V and 2 from J, leaving 7 bases between them. CDR3 coding DNA: TGTGCCAGCAGTTTACCCAAAACCTACGAGCAGTACTTC. This codes for CASSLPKTYEQYF.

The genes are TRBV4-2 and TRBJ2-7; TRBD2 agrees at 7 bases. CDR3 length equals 17 residues. Germline-derived CDR1 and CDR2 are LGHNA and YNFKEQ. J gave up 2 bases and V 4 bases, and 14 bases lay outside the gene matches. CDR3 coding DNA: TGTGCCAGCAGCCCCTCGGTCCCTAGCGGAGGGGCCTACGAGCAGTACTTC. It specifies CASSPSVPSGGAYEQYF.

This clone has a single count. This chain connects TRBV5-4 to TRBJ2-1, with 8 nucleotides matching TRBD1. The CDR3 sequence is 15 residues long. Germline V CDR1 and CDR2: SGHNT, YYREEE (reference sequence). The J segment lost 6 bases and the V segment lost 2 bases, leaving 7 bases of the junction unmatched. CDR3 region: CASSFRQGASNEQFF. CDR3 in DNA: TGTGCCAGCAGCTTCCGGCAGGGGGCAAGCAATGAGCAGTTCTTC.

The chain joins TRBV7-9 to TRBJ2-1; maybe TRBD1 (6 bases). The V gene's germline CDR1 is SEHNR and CDR2 FQNEAQ (reference sequence). The CDR3 is made up of 15 amino acids. Trimming pared 2 bases from V and 1 base from J, leaving 9 bases between. The CDR3 sequence is CASSLKGESYNEQFF. The CDR3 DNA reads as TGTGCCAGCAGCTTAAAGGGGGAGTCCTACAATGAGCAGTTCTTC. Combining the CDR3 with reference TRBV7-9 and TRBJ2-1 gives the whole variable domain DTGVSQNPRHKITKRGQNVTFRCDPISEHNRLYWYRQTLGQGPEFLTYFQNEAQLEKSRLLSDRFSAERPKGSFSTLEIQRTEQGDSAMYLCASSLKGESYNEQFFGPGTRLTVL.

This clone was counted between two and nine times. CDR3 protein: CASSPNPGTGELFF. The CDR3 DNA reads TGCGCCAGCAGCCCGAACCCCGGCACCGGGGAGCTGTTTTTT. The chain joins TRBV5-1 to TRBJ2-2; no clear D gene. Germline assignment: CDR1 SGHRS and CDR2 YFSETQ. V lost 4 bases and J lost 4, with 11 bases in between. This CDR3 contains 14 residues.

The chain joins TRBV6-6 to TRBJ2-1; the D gene is possibly TRBD2 (6 bases). The V end was cut by 6 bases, the J end by 7 bases, with 13 bases between. Germline CDR1 and CDR2: MNHNY and SVGAGI (reference sequence). The CDR3 extends over 13 amino acids. The CDR3 reads CASREGRLNEQFF. DNA for the CDR3: TGTGCCAGCAGGGAGGGTCGTCTTAATGAGCAGTTCTTC.

The chain carries TRBV28 and TRBJ2-7, with 9 bases aligning to TRBD2. Germline V gene data show CDR1 as MDHEN and CDR2 as SYDVKM. V dropped 7 bases and J dropped 0; count of bases not matched to a gene: 7. The CDR3 consists of 15 residues. The CDR3 bases are TGTGCCAGCACTAAGACTAGCGGCCTCTCCTACGAGCAGTACTTC. Amino acid sequence: CASTKTSGLSYEQYF. The full variable domain, with the rest looked up from reference TRBV28 and TRBJ2-7, is DVKVTQSSRYLVKRTGEKVFLECVQDMDHENMFWYRQDPGLGLRLIYFSYDVKMKEKGDIPEGYSVSREKKERFSLILESASTNQTSMYLCASTKTSGLSYEQYFGPGTRLTVT.

J is TRBJ2-7 and V is TRBV19, with TRBD1 identical over 7 bases. The CDR3 runs to 14 residues. The V and J ends lost 5 bases and 1 base, in that order; junction bases with no gene match: 5. The germline V gene encodes CDR1 LNHDA and CDR2 SQIVND (reference sequence). CDR3 nucleotides: TGTGCCAGTAGTCCCGCGACAGGGTCCTACGAGCAGTACTTC. The encoded protein is CASSPATGSYEQYF.

This chain uses TRBV14 with TRBJ2-1; 7 positions match TRBD2. The V segment lost 0 bases and the J segment 6 bases; nucleotides outside the gene matches: 17. CDR1 and CDR2 (germline): SGHDN, FVKESK. CDR3 size: 19 residues. The CDR3 reads CASSQDRRGNINWRNEQFF. The DNA of the CDR3 is TGTGCCAGCAGCCAAGATCGGCGGGGGAATATAAACTGGCGCAATGAGCAGTTCTTC.

The chain uses TRBV5-1 and TRBJ2-1, with 7 bases identical to TRBD1. The junction had 7 bases not matched to a gene; V was cut back by 0 bases and J by 7 bases. The CDR3 extends over 15 amino acids. In germline, CDR1 is SGHRS, CDR2 YFSETQ. CDR3 DNA: TGCGCCAGCAGCTTGGAGGGACAGTTATCTAATGAGCAGTTCTTC. It translates to CASSLEGQLSNEQFF.

The chain employs TRBV19 and TRBJ1-1; the D is unclear. V was trimmed by 3 bases and J by 0 bases, leaving 14 bases between them. The germline V gene has CDR1 LNHDA and CDR2 SQIVND (reference sequence). The CDR3 length is 16 residues. CDR3 DNA: TGTGCCAGTAGTATTTCTGAGGGTCGGATGAACACTGAAGCTTTCTTT. Its translation: CASSISEGRMNTEAFF.

The genes are TRBV2 and TRBJ1-5; the D is unclear. Germline V gene data show CDR1 as SNHLY and CDR2 as FYNNEI. V lost 8 bases and J lost 3, with 11 bases in between. This CDR3 is 13 amino acids long. The CDR3 DNA is TGTGCCAGCGGTGTCCGCTACAATCAGCCCCAGCATTTT. This gives the protein CASGVRYNQPQHF.

To note about this clone: This sample also contains other DNA sequences that code for the same CDR3. V usage is TRBV28 and J usage is TRBJ1-4; 9 bases match TRBD1. In germline, CDR1 is MDHEN, CDR2 SYDVKM. CDR3 length: 17 residues. Trimming removed 6 bases from V and 5 bases from J; junction bases left unmatched: 13. The CDR3 region is CASSLPLTGTGNEKLFF. The CDR3 coding sequence is TGTGCCAGCAGCTTACCCCTCACCGGGACAGGGAATGAAAAACTGTTTTTT.

V usage is TRBV5-1 and J usage is TRBJ1-2, with D perhaps matching TRBD1 (6 bases). CDR1 is SGHRS and CDR2 is YFSETQ in the germline V gene. V lost 4 bases to trimming and J lost 2 bases, with 12 bases between them. CDR3 size: 14 residues. CDR3 region: CASSQRDTNYGYTF. CDR3 nucleotide sequence: TGCGCCAGCAGCCAGCGGGACACCAACTATGGCTACACCTTC.

The chain is built from TRBV30 and TRBJ1-5; D unclear. Germline V gene sequence: CDR1 GTSNPN, CDR2 SVGIG (reference sequence). CDR3 length equals 15 residues. V gave up 3 bases and J gave up 4 bases, with 16 bases separating them. CDR3 region: CAWSIDTHRNQPQHF. The DNA for the CDR3 is TGTGCCTGGAGCATCGACACCCATCGGAATCAGCCCCAGCATTTT.